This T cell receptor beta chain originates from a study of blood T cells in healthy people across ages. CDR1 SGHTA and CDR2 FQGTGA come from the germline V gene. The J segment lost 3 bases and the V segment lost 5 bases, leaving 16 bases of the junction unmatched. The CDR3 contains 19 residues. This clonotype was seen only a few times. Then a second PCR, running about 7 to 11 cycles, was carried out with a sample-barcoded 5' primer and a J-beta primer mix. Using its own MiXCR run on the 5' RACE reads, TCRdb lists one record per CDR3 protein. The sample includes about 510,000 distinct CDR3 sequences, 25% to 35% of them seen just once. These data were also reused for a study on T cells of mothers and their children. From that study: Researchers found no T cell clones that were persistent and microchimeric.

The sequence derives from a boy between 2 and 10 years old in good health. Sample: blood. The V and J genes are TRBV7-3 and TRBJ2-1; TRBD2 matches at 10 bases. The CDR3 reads CASSPWASGGLFYYNEQFF. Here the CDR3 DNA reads TGTGCCAGCAGCCCATGGGCTAGCGGGGGCCTATTTTACTACAATGAGCAGTTCTTC.